The 18 T cell receptor beta chains below all came from one sample that was sequenced in a study of blood T cell repertoires in COVID-19. Profiled with immunoSEQ multiplex PCR; TCRdb holds only in-frame clones, not every one. Here the sample spans some 270,000 clones, 85% being singletons. The sequenced material came from PBMCs or T cells enriched from blood (not recorded which). The receptor set was obtained from a woman between 45 and 60 years old with acute COVID-19.

This clone was picked up many times. V is TRBV9 and J is TRBJ2-1; 14 bases fit TRBD2. The CDR3 is 18 amino acids. V lost 3 bases and J lost 7; bases outside the gene matches: 12. In germline, CDR1 is SGDLS, CDR2 YYNGEE. CDR3 residues: CASSGLAGGPGAWNEQFF. The DNA for the CDR3 is TGTGCCAGCAGCGGACTAGCGGGGGGGCCAGGGGCGTGGAATGAGCAGTTCTTC.

This chain joins TRBV7-9 and TRBJ1-2; 7 bases agree with TRBD1. CDR3 size: 13 residues. V lost 4 bases and J lost 3; bases outside the gene matches: 2. The germline gives CDR1 SEHNR, CDR2 FQNEAQ (reference sequence). The CDR3 nucleotides are TGTGCCAGCAGCTGGGACAGTTACTATGGCTACACCTTC. Translated: CASSWDSYYGYTF. Variable domain in full (rest from reference TRBV7-9 and TRBJ1-2): DTGVSQNPRHKITKRGQNVTFRCDPISEHNRLYWYRQTLGQGPEFLTYFQNEAQLEKSRLLSDRFSAERPKGSFSTLEIQRTEQGDSAMYLCASSWDSYYGYTFGSGTRLTVV.

This sequence joins TRBV18 and TRBJ1-2, with TRBD1 matching over 8 bases. Trimming at V came to 3 bases and at J to 7 bases, leaving 10 bases not matched to a gene. This CDR3 region has 15 residues. In germline, CDR1 is KGHSH, CDR2 LQKENI. CDR3 protein: CASSPGQGAGSGYTF. As DNA, the CDR3 is TGTGCCAGCTCACCCGGACAGGGCGCGGGAAGTGGCTACACCTTC.

This clone was seen a few times. The V call is TRBV7-6, the J call TRBJ2-7; 9 positions match TRBD2. Germline values: CDR1 SGHVS, CDR2 FNYEAQ. This CDR3 contains 15 residues. Losses at the gene ends were 5 bases for V and 6 bases for J; bases not matched to a gene: 11. The CDR3 sequence: CASSAASGLASEQYF. CDR3 DNA sequence: TGTGCCAGCAGCGCCGCCTCCGGACTAGCGAGCGAGCAGTACTTC.

The V call is TRBV5-6, the J call TRBJ1-1, with TRBD1 identical over 9 bases. This CDR3 comprises 14 residues. The V gene's germline CDR1 is SGHDT and CDR2 YYEEEE. J gave up 4 bases and V 0 bases, and 1 base lay outside the gene matches. The CDR3 region has the DNA TGTGCCAGCAGCTTGGGGACAGGGGCCACTGAAGCTTTCTTT. Encoded protein: CASSLGTGATEAFF.

The table lists this clone with many counts. The rearrangement links TRBV11-2 to TRBJ1-5; 8 positions match TRBD1. Trimming took 2 bases from V and 3 from J; bases not matched to a gene: 3. The CDR3 length is 15 residues. From germline, CDR1 is SGHAT and CDR2 FQNNGV. CDR3 sequence (DNA): TGTGCCAGCAGCTTAATGACAGGGGACAATCAGCCCCAGCATTTT. As protein: CASSLMTGDNQPQHF.

This clone is a singleton in its sample. This chain connects TRBV11-2 to TRBJ2-1, with 8 nucleotides matching TRBD1. Trimming removed 5 bases from V and 12 bases from J; junction bases left unmatched: 3. CDR3 length: 11 residues. Germline CDR1 is SGHAT and CDR2 is FQNNGV. The CDR3 here is CASSPGTGQFF. The CDR3 DNA reads TGTGCCAGCAGCCCCGGGACAGGGCAGTTCTTC.

The chain joins TRBV2 to TRBJ1-1; D might be TRBD1 (6 bases). The CDR3 runs to 14 residues. Per germline, CDR1 SNHLY and CDR2 FYNNEI. V was shortened by 5 bases and J by 1 base, with 11 bases between the two germline ends. This chain's CDR3 is CASSIRTENTEAFF. The CDR3 DNA follows: TGTGCCAGCAGTATCCGGACAGAGAACACTGAAGCTTTCTTT.

This rearrangement joins TRBV6-5 to TRBJ2-3, with 8 nucleotides matching TRBD2. J lost 5 bases, V lost 7 bases, and 11 bases had no gene match. In germline, CDR1 is MNHEY, CDR2 SVGAGI. This CDR3 spans 15 amino acids. CDR3 coding DNA: TGTGCCAGCAAACCGAGGGGCCGGGGGGGAGATACGCAGTATTTT. This gives the protein CASKPRGRGGDTQYF.

This chain connects TRBV3-1 (or the pseudogene TRBV3-2) to TRBJ2-1; 8 nucleotides align to TRBD2. This CDR3 is 16 amino acids long. Trimming cost V 0 bases and J 8 bases; bases outside gene matches: 9. Germline CDR1 reads LGHDT; CDR2 reads YNNKEL (reference sequence). DNA for the CDR3: TGTGCCAGCAGCCAAGATTTCCGGGGGGGCCGGGATGAGCAGTTCTTC. Translating it yields CASSQDFRGGRDEQFF.

The chain carries TRBV2 and TRBJ1-1; a weak D match, TRBD1 (6 bases). The V gene's germline CDR1 is SNHLY and CDR2 FYNNEI. The CDR3 has 13 residues. V dropped 4 bases and J dropped 4 bases, with 10 bases sitting between them. DNA for the CDR3: TGTGCCAGCAGTGGGTTGGGGGCCACTGAAGCTTTCTTT. As protein: CASSGLGATEAFF.

The chain links TRBV19 to TRBJ1-2; 7 nucleotides match TRBD1. CDR1 LNHDA and CDR2 SQIVND come from the germline V gene (reference sequence). The CDR3 runs 14 residues. J gave up 4 bases and V 1 base, and 3 bases lay outside the gene matches. The CDR3 DNA is TGTGCCAGTAGTATAGCGACAGGGCGCTATGGCTACACCTTC. Its translation is CASSIATGRYGYTF.

The gene calls are TRBV7-8 and TRBJ2-1, with TRBD2 as a possible D gene (5 bases). The CDR3 sequence is 15 residues long. CDR1 is SGHVS, CDR2 FQNEAQ, per germline. V was trimmed by 2 bases and J by 5 bases, leaving 13 bases between them. In nucleotides, the CDR3 is TGTGCCAGCAGCTTAATTCGGACTCTCGACAATGAGCAGTTCTTC. Translating it yields CASSLIRTLDNEQFF.

This clone was counted at least ten times. This chain uses TRBV30 with TRBJ1-1, with unresolved D. Germline V gene sequence: CDR1 GTSNPN, CDR2 SVGIG (reference sequence). The CDR3 runs 13 residues. Between the trimmed V and J ends, which lost 0 bases and 5 bases, there was a span of 10 bases. The CDR3 protein is CAWSVLRETEAFF. The CDR3 bases are TGTGCCTGGAGTGTACTCCGCGAAACTGAAGCTTTCTTT.

The genes are TRBV30 and TRBJ1-5; a weak D match, TRBD1 (5 bases). Germline-derived CDR1 and CDR2 are GTSNPN and SVGIG (reference sequence). V gave up 0 bases and J gave up 4 bases, with 10 bases separating them. The CDR3 extends over 14 amino acids. CDR3 bases: TGTGCCTGGAGTGTACTTAGGGGAAATCAGCCCCAGCATTTT. Protein product: CAWSVLRGNQPQHF.

This clone was observed a few times. The chain has TRBV6-2 or TRBV6-3 and TRBJ2-1; 8 nucleotides match TRBD2. The CDR3 sequence is 15 residues long. J lost 2 bases, V lost 4 bases, and 4 bases had no gene match. Germline V lookup: CDR1 MNHEY, CDR2 SVGEGT. CDR3 loop: CASSLDGGAYNEQFF. DNA of the CDR3: TGTGCCAGCAGTTTGGACGGGGGGGCCTACAATGAGCAGTTCTTC.

The genes are TRBV7-8 and TRBJ1-1; D unclear. V shed 5 bases and J shed 6 bases, with 16 bases lying between them. Germline lookup yields CDR1 SGHVS and CDR2 FQNEAQ. The length of the CDR3 is 14 residues. The CDR3: CASSTKPLSAEAFF. CDR3 DNA sequence: TGTGCCAGCAGCACCAAACCCCTGAGCGCTGAAGCTTTCTTT.

This clone was picked up a small number of times. CDR3 amino acids: CASEQGGGQPQHF. The DNA of the CDR3 is TGTGCCTCGGAGCAGGGGGGAGGTCAGCCCCAGCATTTT. The gene calls are TRBV30 and TRBJ1-5, with 7 bases aligning to TRBD1. V was clipped by 7 bases and J by 6 bases; unmatched bases: 9. Germline CDR1 and CDR2: GTSNPN and SVGIG (reference sequence). This CDR3 has 13 amino acids.